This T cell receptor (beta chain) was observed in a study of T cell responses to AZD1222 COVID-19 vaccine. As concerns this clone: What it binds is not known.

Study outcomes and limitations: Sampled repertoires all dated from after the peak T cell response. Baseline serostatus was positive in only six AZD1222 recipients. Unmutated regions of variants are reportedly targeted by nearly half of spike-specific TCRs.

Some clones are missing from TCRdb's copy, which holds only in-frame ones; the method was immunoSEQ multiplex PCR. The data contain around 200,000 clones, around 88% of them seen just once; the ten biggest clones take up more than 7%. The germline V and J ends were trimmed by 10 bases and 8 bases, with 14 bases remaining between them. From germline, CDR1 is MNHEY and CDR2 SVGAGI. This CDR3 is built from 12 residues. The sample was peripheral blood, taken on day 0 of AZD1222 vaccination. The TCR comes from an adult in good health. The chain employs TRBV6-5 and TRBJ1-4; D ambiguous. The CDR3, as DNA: TGTGCCACCCAAACCGTAGTAGAAAAACTGTTTTTT. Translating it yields CATQTVVEKLFF.